This T cell receptor (beta chain) was profiled in a study of blood T cell repertoires in COVID-19. As for the study in general: Sites across the United States, Italy and Spain contributed samples from acute and convalescent COVID-19. T cells, B-cell-depleted T cells, or PBMCs provided the cDNA or gDNA that served as material.

Authors' methods: Nucleated cell number was recorded as an estimate derived from reference gene primer amplification. The table came from immunoSEQ multiplex PCR; TCRdb's copy has only in-frame clones and leaves some out. D and trimming were read from the DNA, whereas the V and J calls and clone size are those reported in that table. The sample consists of tens of thousands of clones, over 55% of them appearing once. V trimming: 0 bases; J trimming: 7 bases; junction bases outside the gene matches: 17. Germline CDR1 reads MRHNA; CDR2 reads SNTAGT. The length of the CDR3 is 19 residues. The sample comprised peripheral blood. This TCR derives from an elderly woman with acute or convalescent COVID-19. The chain combines TRBV6-4 with TRBJ1-5; TRBD1 matches at 8 bases. For the CDR3, the DNA is TGTGCCAGCAGTGACTCGAATCAAGGGCAGGGGGCAAGAGACCAGCCCCAGCATTTT. It codes for CASSDSNQGQGARDQPQHF.